The present T cell receptor beta chain was sequenced within a study of blood T cell repertoires in COVID-19. Whole-study context: Sources were T cells, B-cell-depleted T cells, or PBMCs; the material itself was cDNA or gDNA.

Sequencing was performed with immunoSEQ multiplex PCR; in TCRdb, only in-frame clones are kept and a portion is missing. The repertoire holds hundreds of thousands of clones, roughly nine tenths seen once, with around 3% in the top ten. V was trimmed by 6 bases and J by 8 bases, leaving 19 bases between them. CDR3 size: 14 residues. Germline V CDR1 and CDR2: MNHEY, SVGEGT. This clonotype was sampled from a man aged 18 to 29 with active or convalescent COVID-19. The sample consisted of peripheral blood. V and J are TRBV6-2 or TRBV6-3 and TRBJ1-2; a weak D match, TRBD1 (6 bases). The CDR3 region has the DNA TGTGCCAGCAGCACTACACAGGGATCCGCGGGCTACACCTTC. The encoded protein is CASSTTQGSAGYTF.